Listed below are T cell receptor beta chains from one sample, sequenced in a study of T cells in Graves' hyperthyroidism and ophthalmopathy. TCRdb reprocessed the multiplex PCR reads with MiXCR, giving one entry per CDR3 protein. Counted here are 470,000 or so distinct CDR3 sequences, about 20% occurring once; the ten biggest clones make up roughly 29%. Sample: blood. The receptors stem from a man aged 18 to 30 with Graves' hyperthyroidism. The CDR3 runs from the conserved cysteine through the conserved F or W. Fields, in order: clone size, J gene, D gene, V gene, CDR3 length, CDR3 DNA, CDR3 protein. D genes are given only for firm matches. Some rows have no size entry. The others give once, few or many, or a class for an expanded clone.

size: many
J: TRBJ1-1
D: NA
V: TRBV28
length: 14
DNA: TGTGCCAGCAGTTTAGGGACCTCAGCCACTGAAGCTTTCTTT
CDR3: CASSLGTSATEAFF

size: NA
J: TRBJ1-1
D: NA
V: TRBV3-1
length: 13
DNA: TGTGCCAGCAGCCCCGGGACTCGGCGTGAAGCTTTCTTT
CDR3: CASSPGTRREAFF

size: NA
J: TRBJ2-5
D: TRBD2
V: TRBV19
length: 16
DNA: TGTGCCAGTAGTATTAAAGCGGGGGCGTCTCGGGAGACCCAGTACTTC
CDR3: CASSIKAGASRETQYF

size: NA
J: TRBJ2-5
D: TRBD2
V: TRBV5-1
length: 18
DNA: TGCGCCAGCAGCTCTACCGGGACTAGCGGGGGGGTAAAAGAGACCCAGTACTTC
CDR3: CASSSTGTSGGVKETQYF

size: many
J: TRBJ1-1
D: NA
V: TRBV7-8
length: 15
DNA: TGTGCCAGCAAGCTGGGGTTGGGGCCCAACACTGAAGCTTTCTTT
CDR3: CASKLGLGPNTEAFF

size: few
J: TRBJ2-6
D: NA
V: TRBV6-5
length: 15
DNA: TGTGCCAGCAGTTACTGGTCCGATTGGGCCAACGTCCTGACTTTC
CDR3: CASSYWSDWANVLTF

size: many
J: TRBJ2-5
D: NA
V: TRBV12-3/TRBV12-4
length: 16
DNA: TGTGCCAGCAGTCCTCGCCGGGGGGCCCCCTTAGAGACCCAGTACTTC
CDR3: CASSPRRGAPLETQYF

size: many
J: TRBJ1-2
D: NA
V: TRBV28
length: 12
DNA: TGTGCCAGCGAGAGCGCTAACTATGGCTACACCTTC
CDR3: CASESANYGYTF

size: NA
J: TRBJ1-5
D: TRBD1
V: TRBV28
length: 14
DNA: TGTGCCATTGCCAGGGGGCATGGCAATCAGCCCCAGCATTTT
CDR3: CAIARGHGNQPQHF

size: few
J: TRBJ2-7
D: NA
V: TRBV12-5
length: 15
DNA: TGTGCTAGTGGTTTGGGAGGGCTAATTACCTACGAGCAGTACTTC
CDR3: CASGLGGLITYEQYF

size: many
J: TRBJ1-5
D: TRBD1
V: TRBV7-2
length: 15
DNA: TGTGCCAGCAGTTCACAGGGGTATAGCAATCAGCCCCAGCATTTT
CDR3: CASSSQGYSNQPQHF

size: many
J: TRBJ2-2
D: NA
V: TRBV6-1
length: 15
DNA: TGTGCCAGCAGGAACGACGGGTGGAACACCGGGGAGCTGTTTTTT
CDR3: CASRNDGWNTGELFF

size: many
J: TRBJ2-7
D: TRBD2
V: TRBV19
length: 16
DNA: TGTGCCAGTAGGCGGACTATAGCGGGGGATCCCAACGAGCAGTACTTC
CDR3: CASRRTIAGDPNEQYF

size: many
J: TRBJ2-2
D: NA
V: TRBV6-1
length: 13
DNA: TGTGCCACCCAACCTGCGGGTACCGGGGAGCTGTTTTTT
CDR3: CATQPAGTGELFF

size: many
J: TRBJ2-2
D: NA
V: TRBV27
length: 12
DNA: TGTGCCAGCTGGAAAGTGGGCGGGGAGCTGTTTTTT
CDR3: CASWKVGGELFF

size: once
J: TRBJ1-6
D: NA
V: TRBV12-3/TRBV12-4
length: 14
DNA: TGTGCCAGCAGCCCGGGGTCTAATAATTCACCCCTCCACTTT
CDR3: CASSPGSNNSPLHF

size: many
J: TRBJ2-5
D: NA
V: TRBV9
length: 15
DNA: TGTGCCAGCAGCGGGAACCTAGCGATGGAAGAGACCCAGTACTTC
CDR3: CASSGNLAMEETQYF

size: NA
J: TRBJ1-1
D: TRBD1
V: TRBV20-1
length: 16
DNA: TGCAGTGCTGTGTCGGGCCATCGGACAGGGGAAACTGAAGCTTTCTTT
CDR3: CSAVSGHRTGETEAFF

size: few
J: TRBJ1-5
D: NA
V: TRBV7-8
length: 13
DNA: TGTGCCAGCAGTCCGGAGAGGGATCAGCCCCAGCATTTT
CDR3: CASSPERDQPQHF

size: NA
J: TRBJ1-2
D: TRBD1
V: TRBV12-3/TRBV12-4
length: 15
DNA: TGTGCCAGCAGTCCCCGGGACAGATCCCACTATGGCTACACCTTC
CDR3: CASSPRDRSHYGYTF

size: many
J: TRBJ1-1
D: TRBD1
V: TRBV6-1
length: 15
DNA: TGTGCCAGCAGTGGGGCGACAGGGGAGAACACTGAAGCTTTCTTT
CDR3: CASSGATGENTEAFF

size: NA
J: TRBJ2-7
D: NA
V: TRBV7-2
length: 14
DNA: TGTGCCAGCAGCCCGGGTGGAAACTCCTACGAGCAGTACTTC
CDR3: CASSPGGNSYEQYF

size: many
J: TRBJ2-5
D: NA
V: TRBV7-2
length: 12
DNA: TGTGCCAGCGGAGAGAGTATAGAGACCCAGTACTTC
CDR3: CASGESIETQYF

size: many
J: TRBJ1-2
D: TRBD1
V: TRBV6-4
length: 17
DNA: TGTGCCAGCAGTCCCCCGGGACAGGGATCGTCATTCTATGGCTACACCTTC
CDR3: CASSPPGQGSSFYGYTF

size: NA
J: TRBJ2-7
D: TRBD1
V: TRBV12-3/TRBV12-4
length: 14
DNA: TGTGCCAGCAGTACAGGACAGGGTTTAAACGAGCAGTACTTC
CDR3: CASSTGQGLNEQYF

size: many
J: TRBJ2-7
D: NA
V: TRBV27
length: 17
DNA: TGTGCCAGCAGTTTATCGGGGCAGGGACCCACTTTGTACGAGCAGTACTTC
CDR3: CASSLSGQGPTLYEQYF

size: NA
J: TRBJ1-1
D: NA
V: TRBV7-9
length: 13
DNA: TGTGCCAGCAGCCCGTTACAGGGCGGGAGAGCTTTCTTT
CDR3: CASSPLQGGRAFF

size: many
J: TRBJ1-5
D: NA
V: TRBV7-2
length: 14
DNA: TGTGCCAGCAGCAAAAAGGCGCAGGATCAGCCCCAGCATTTT
CDR3: CASSKKAQDQPQHF

size: few
J: TRBJ2-5
D: TRBD1
V: TRBV9
length: 16
DNA: TGTGCCAGCAGCGTAGGGGCAGGGGGCTTCATAGAGACCCAGTACTTC
CDR3: CASSVGAGGFIETQYF

size: many
J: TRBJ2-7
D: NA
V: TRBV7-2
length: 15
DNA: TGTGCCAGCAGCGACATGCGGGGGCAGAGCTACGAGCAGTACTTC
CDR3: CASSDMRGQSYEQYF

size: few
J: TRBJ2-4
D: NA
V: TRBV5-8
length: 15
DNA: TGTGCCAGCAGAAAGAGGGTGTTGGCCAAAAACATTCAGTACTTC
CDR3: CASRKRVLAKNIQYF

size: many
J: TRBJ1-2
D: NA
V: TRBV29-1
length: 15
DNA: TGCAGCGTTGAAACGGCGAATGGACAGATCTATGGCTACACCTTC
CDR3: CSVETANGQIYGYTF

size: many
J: TRBJ1-5
D: NA
V: TRBV5-5
length: 16
DNA: TGTGCCAGCAGCTTGGACAGGATCGATAGCAATCAGCCCCAGCATTTT
CDR3: CASSLDRIDSNQPQHF

size: many
J: TRBJ1-1
D: NA
V: TRBV4-1
length: 14
DNA: TGCGCCAGCAGCCAAGATCCGTTGAACACTGAAGCTTTCTTT
CDR3: CASSQDPLNTEAFF

size: NA
J: TRBJ2-7
D: TRBD2
V: TRBV4-1
length: 15
DNA: TGCGCCAGCAGCTTCAGCCCGGGGGGGTCCTACGAGCAGTACTTC
CDR3: CASSFSPGGSYEQYF

size: many
J: TRBJ1-1
D: NA
V: TRBV5-1
length: 13
DNA: TGCGCCAGCAGCCAGGACGCCTACACTGAAGCTTTCTTT
CDR3: CASSQDAYTEAFF

size: many
J: TRBJ1-2
D: NA
V: TRBV27
length: 14
DNA: TGTGCCAGCAGTTTTACTTGGGGTGGGAACGGCTACACCTTC
CDR3: CASSFTWGGNGYTF

size: many
J: TRBJ1-5
D: NA
V: TRBV4-1
length: 15
DNA: TGCGCCAGCAGCCAAGAGGCAGGGGAGGTTCAGCCCCAGCATTTT
CDR3: CASSQEAGEVQPQHF

size: NA
J: TRBJ2-5
D: TRBD1
V: TRBV7-3
length: 14
DNA: TGTGCCAGCAGTGCGACAGGGGGCACAGAGACCCAGTACTTC
CDR3: CASSATGGTETQYF

size: NA
J: TRBJ1-3
D: NA
V: TRBV6-9
length: 15
DNA: TGTGCCAGCAGTCACATGGAGAGACCGGGAAACACCATATATTTT
CDR3: CASSHMERPGNTIYF

size: NA
J: TRBJ1-2
D: NA
V: TRBV2
length: 11
DNA: TGTGCCAGCAGTGACCCCGGCGGCTACACCTTC
CDR3: CASSDPGGYTF

size: few
J: TRBJ2-5
D: NA
V: TRBV3-1
length: 17
DNA: TGTGCCAGCAGCCAAGAGATGGGGCAGGGGGGTCAGGAGACCCAGTACTTC
CDR3: CASSQEMGQGGQETQYF

size: many
J: TRBJ2-7
D: TRBD1
V: TRBV20-1
length: 15
DNA: TGCAGTGCTGAGGGCCGGGACAGGGAAACGAGCGAGCAGTACTTC
CDR3: CSAEGRDRETSEQYF

size: NA
J: TRBJ1-5
D: TRBD1
V: TRBV12-3/TRBV12-4
length: 15
DNA: TGTGCCGGCAGAACCGGGACAGGTAACAATCAGCCCCAGCATTTT
CDR3: CAGRTGTGNNQPQHF